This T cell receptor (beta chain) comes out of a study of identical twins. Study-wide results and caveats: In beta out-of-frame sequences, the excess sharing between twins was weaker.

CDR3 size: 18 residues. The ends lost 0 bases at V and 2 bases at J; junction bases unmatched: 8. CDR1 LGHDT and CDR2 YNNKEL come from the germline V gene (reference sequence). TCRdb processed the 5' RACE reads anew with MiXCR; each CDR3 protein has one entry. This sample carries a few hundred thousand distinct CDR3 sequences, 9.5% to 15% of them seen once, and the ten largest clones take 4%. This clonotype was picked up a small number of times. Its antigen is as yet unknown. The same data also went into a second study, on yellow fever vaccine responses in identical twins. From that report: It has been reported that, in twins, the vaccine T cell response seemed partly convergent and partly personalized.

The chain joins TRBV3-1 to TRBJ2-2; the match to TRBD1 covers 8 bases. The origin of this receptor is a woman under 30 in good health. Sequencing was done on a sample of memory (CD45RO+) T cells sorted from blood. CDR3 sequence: CASSQEGNRGYNTGELFF. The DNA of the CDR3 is TGTGCCAGCAGCCAAGAGGGGAACAGGGGGTATAACACCGGGGAGCTGTTTTTT.